The rows below give T cell receptor beta chains drawn from one sample of a study of blood T cell repertoires in COVID-19. TCRdb keeps only in-frame clones here, not all; method: immunoSEQ multiplex PCR. The data contain under 350,000 clones, 86% of them singletons. Specimen: peripheral blood. These receptors all come from a young man with active or convalescent COVID-19. The CDR3 runs from the conserved cysteine through the conserved F or W.

V	J	CDR3
TRBV27	TRBJ1-5	CASSFQAGGNQPQHF
TRBV29-1	TRBJ2-7	CSVVLAGEIYEQYF
TRBV11-1	TRBJ2-1	CASSLVAGRFNEQFF
TRBV5-1	TRBJ2-7	CASSSRQGGYEQYF
TRBV29-1	TRBJ1-3	CSARQGNGNTIYF
TRBV10-3	TRBJ2-1	CAISASGQANEQFF
TRBV3-1/TRBV3-2	TRBJ1-3	CASSPFVGSSGNTIYF
TRBV5-1	TRBJ2-1	CASSYRDRVGQFF
TRBV7-3	TRBJ2-6	CASKISVSGANVLTF
TRBV11-2	TRBJ1-4	CASSLVVQKLFF
TRBV4-2	TRBJ2-3	CASSQPGGGNTDTQYF
TRBV10-3	TRBJ2-5	CAISADIVGLQETQYF
TRBV3-1/TRBV3-2	TRBJ2-7	CASSHRDRGHEQYF